This entry concerns a single T cell receptor (beta chain). Antigen specificity is unknown. This sample was included in a study of Ad26.COV2.S vaccination and SARS-CoV-2 variants. Overall study: Doses of Ad26.COV2.S were injected into muscle once or twice, 56 days apart.

Clones were read by immunoSEQ multiplex PCR, and TCRdb kept only the in-frame ones, dropping some. The data hold hundreds of thousands of clones, with about 89% observed a single time. Treatment noted: some 20 received Ad26.COV2.S at low or high dose, single or two shots; roughly five received placebo; per-sample allocation not given. On day 63 after the first injection, vaccine and placebo recipients gave samples. Boston hosted the donor, who was an adult aged 18-55 years. The vaccine antigen was prefusion-stabilized Wuhan SARS-CoV-2 spike. Study-level results: Greater spike-specific TCR breadth was seen in vaccine recipients than in placebo recipients.

The source of this sequence is a person between 18 and 65 years old who received the Ad26.COV2.S COVID-19 vaccine or a placebo. The source was peripheral blood, collected in a trial of Ad26.COV2.S vaccine versus placebo.

The CDR3 DNA follows: TGTGCCAGCAGCCAACTGGGACAGGGGAAACGAGGCGAAGCTTTCTTT. As protein: CASSQLGQGKRGEAFF. V gene TRBV3-1 (or the pseudogene TRBV3-2) combines with J gene TRBJ1-1; TRBD1 agrees at 10 bases. The junction had 11 bases not matched to a gene; V was cut back by 2 bases and J by 8 bases. The CDR3 extends over 16 amino acids. The germline CDR1 and CDR2 sequences are LGHDT and YNNKEL (reference sequence).